This T cell receptor beta chain was found in a study of blood T cell repertoires in COVID-19. Study-wide context: Some COVID-19 samples were acute and others convalescent; all came from the United States, Italy and Spain.

The CDR3 runs 14 residues. V was trimmed by 4 bases and J by 4 bases, leaving 13 bases between them. CDR1 SGHTA and CDR2 FQGNSA come from the germline V gene. Sequencing was performed with immunoSEQ multiplex PCR; in TCRdb, only in-frame clones are kept and a portion is missing. The sample consists of about 210,000 clones, 70% to 90% of them appearing once. Sequenced sample: peripheral blood. The sequence derives from a woman aged 40 to 49 with acute or convalescent COVID-19. This chain joins TRBV7-2 and TRBJ1-1, with D hard to call. The CDR3, as DNA: TGTGCCAGCAGCTCAAGGGTTGGGAGCACTGAAGCTTTCTTT. It yields the protein CASSSRVGSTEAFF. Full variable domain (rest looked up from reference TRBV7-2 and TRBJ1-1): GAGVSQSPSNKVTEKGKDVELRCDPISGHTALYWYRQSLGQGLEFLIYFQGNSAPDKSGLPSDRFSAERTGGSVSTLTIQRTQQEDSAVYLCASSSRVGSTEAFFGQGTRLTVV.